What follows are 8 T cell receptor beta chains derived from one specimen sequenced in a study of T cell clonality in common variable immunodeficiency (dated by TCRdb to the mid-2010s). Library creation used the immunoSEQ multiplex PCR assay. Entries here come from immuneACCESS through TCRdb and include only in-frame sequences with V and J called. Some clones fail to appear in such tables; in the studies checked, an unresolved V gene covers under half of the shortfall, and the cause of the remainder is unknown. The table shows tens of thousands of clones here, with no singletons. The top ten clonotypes cover 0.75% to 1% of the sample. Sequences were obtained from peripheral blood mononuclear cells. All receptors come from a person aged 18 to 70 in good health.

This clone was seen ten or more times. The read finishes 3 residues shy of the CDR3 end, and the germline J gene is used to complete it. This chain joins TRBV2 and TRBJ1-1, with TRBD1 as a possible D gene (6 bases). The V gene lost 9 bases and the J gene lost 5 bases, with 22 bases spanning the gap. This CDR3 has 15 residues. The V gene's germline CDR1 is SNHLY and CDR2 FYNNEI. The CDR3 bases that were read are TGTGCCAGACAGCAAGGTTCAGGGGCGGTGACTGAA. Translating it yields CARQQGSGAVTE. The entire CDR3 reads CARQQGSGAVTEAFF.

This clone was seen ten or more times. The CDR3 end lies 3 residues beyond the end of the read and is filled in from the germline J gene. J is TRBJ2-3 and V is TRBV7-3, with D possibly being TRBD2 (5 bases). CDR3 length equals 16 residues. Looked up from germline, CDR1 is SGHTA and CDR2 is FQGTGA. Trimming took off 5 bases at V and 0 bases at J, with 15 bases between the two ends. The CDR3 sequence is CASSQTLSGSTDTQYF. The CDR3 DNA, read in part, is TGTGCCAGCAGCCAAACTCTGAGCGGAAGCACAGATACG.

About this clone itself: The read finishes 3 residues shy of the CDR3 end, and the germline J gene is used to complete it. V is TRBV2 and J is TRBJ1-2; 9 nucleotides match TRBD1. Germline loops: CDR1 SNHLY, CDR2 FYNNEI. Trimming removed 6 bases from V and 3 bases from J; junction bases left unmatched: 8. The CDR3 has 15 residues. The part of the CDR3 DNA that was read is TGTGCCAGCAGGCCGGGACAGGGTGCCCACTATGGC. Its translation: CASRPGQGAHYG. The complete CDR3 sequence is CASRPGQGAHYGYTF.

This clone has ten or more counts. The CDR3 goes on 3 residues after the read ends, and that part is filled in from the germline J gene. The chain couples TRBV5-4 to TRBJ1-1; 7 positions match TRBD1. Trimming removed 4 bases from V and 1 base from J; junction bases left unmatched: 7. The CDR3 extends over 15 amino acids. Looked up from germline, CDR1 is SGHNT and CDR2 is YYREEE (reference sequence). The CDR3 is CASSPRQGQNTEAFF. The sequenced part of the CDR3 DNA is TGTGCCAGCAGCCCGAGACAGGGTCAGAACACTGAA. Based on the CDR3 plus reference TRBV5-4 and TRBJ1-1, the full variable domain is ETGVTQSPTHLIKTRGQQVTLRCSSQSGHNTVSWYQQALGQGPQFIFQYYREEENGRGNFPPRFSGLQFPNYSSELNVNALELDDSALYLCASSPRQGQNTEAFFGQGTRLTVV.

This clone was picked up many times. Read sequence stops 3 residues before the CDR3 end, and the germline J gene provides the missing end. The chain joins TRBV2 to TRBJ2-2; D is possibly TRBD2 (6 bases). The germline V and J ends were trimmed by 4 bases and 1 base, with 7 bases remaining between them. Germline V gives CDR1 SNHLY, CDR2 FYNNEI. This CDR3 has 14 residues. Incomplete CDR3 DNA: TGTGCCAGCAGTGGTAGCGGGAACACCGGGGAG. As protein: CASSGSGNTGE. The whole CDR3 sequence is CASSGSGNTGELFF.

This clone was observed at least ten times. The DNA ends 3 residues before the CDR3 does, and the rest of the CDR3 is filled in from the germline J gene. V usage is TRBV7-2 and J usage is TRBJ2-7; D remains ambiguous. CDR1 is SGHTA, CDR2 FQGNSA, per germline. This CDR3 is built from 11 residues. Trimming stripped 3 bases from V and 3 bases from J, with 3 bases between. Incomplete CDR3 DNA: TGTGCCAGCAGCTTCCACTACGAG. Its translation: CASSFHYE. The full CDR3 is CASSFHYEQYF.

In this sample, this clone turned up many times. Read data end 3 residues before the CDR3 end; the end is taken from the germline J gene. The V and J genes are TRBV4-1 and TRBJ1-6, with TRBD1 matching over 9 bases. V shed 0 bases, J shed 10 bases, and the junction held 13 bases outside the gene matches. Germline CDR1 and CDR2: MGHRA and YSYEKL. CDR3 length equals 18 residues. The CDR3 sequence: CASSQDGTGRGLESPLHF. CDR3 DNA, as far as it was read: TGCGCCAGCAGCCAAGATGGGACAGGGAGAGGTTTGGAATCACCC.

This clone has a count of ten or more. The read ends 3 residues shy of where the CDR3 ends; the end is completed using the germline J gene. V gene TRBV6-2 or TRBV6-3 combines with J gene TRBJ1-3, with D unclear. V lost 2 bases, J lost 2 bases, and 7 bases lay in between. This CDR3 region has 14 residues. Germline lookup yields CDR1 MNHEY and CDR2 SVGEGT. CDR3 region: CASSYLRTGNTIYF. CDR3 DNA, as far as it was read: TGTGCCAGCAGTTACCTCAGGACTGGAAACACC.